This section outlines one T cell receptor (beta chain) sequence together with its context. Its antigen is unidentified. Per germline, CDR1 KGHDR and CDR2 SFDVKD. CDR3 length equals 12 residues. Trimming stripped 5 bases from V and 9 bases from J, with 10 bases between. The sample belongs to a study of T cell responses to AZD1222 COVID-19 vaccine. Overall study context: Researchers grouped second doses given at about 4 or about 12 weeks into one pool.

Method: immunoSEQ multiplex PCR; TCRdb's copy keeps in-frame clones and lacks some. The table shows roughly 120,000 clones, with about 90% occurring only once. Study-wide points: A reported finding is that nearly half of spike-specific TCRs target unmutated variant regions. In a largely white British group with more females than males, clonal diversity was possibly underestimated. Repertoires were obtained solely post-peak T cell response.

This chain links TRBV24-1 with TRBJ1-5, with D maybe TRBD1 (5 bases). This TCR was sampled from an adult in good health. The sequencing here drew on peripheral blood, taken on day 0 of AZD1222 vaccination. The CDR3 is CATSGGGGPQHF. The DNA for the CDR3 is TGTGCCACCAGTGGAGGCGGGGGGCCCCAGCATTTT.